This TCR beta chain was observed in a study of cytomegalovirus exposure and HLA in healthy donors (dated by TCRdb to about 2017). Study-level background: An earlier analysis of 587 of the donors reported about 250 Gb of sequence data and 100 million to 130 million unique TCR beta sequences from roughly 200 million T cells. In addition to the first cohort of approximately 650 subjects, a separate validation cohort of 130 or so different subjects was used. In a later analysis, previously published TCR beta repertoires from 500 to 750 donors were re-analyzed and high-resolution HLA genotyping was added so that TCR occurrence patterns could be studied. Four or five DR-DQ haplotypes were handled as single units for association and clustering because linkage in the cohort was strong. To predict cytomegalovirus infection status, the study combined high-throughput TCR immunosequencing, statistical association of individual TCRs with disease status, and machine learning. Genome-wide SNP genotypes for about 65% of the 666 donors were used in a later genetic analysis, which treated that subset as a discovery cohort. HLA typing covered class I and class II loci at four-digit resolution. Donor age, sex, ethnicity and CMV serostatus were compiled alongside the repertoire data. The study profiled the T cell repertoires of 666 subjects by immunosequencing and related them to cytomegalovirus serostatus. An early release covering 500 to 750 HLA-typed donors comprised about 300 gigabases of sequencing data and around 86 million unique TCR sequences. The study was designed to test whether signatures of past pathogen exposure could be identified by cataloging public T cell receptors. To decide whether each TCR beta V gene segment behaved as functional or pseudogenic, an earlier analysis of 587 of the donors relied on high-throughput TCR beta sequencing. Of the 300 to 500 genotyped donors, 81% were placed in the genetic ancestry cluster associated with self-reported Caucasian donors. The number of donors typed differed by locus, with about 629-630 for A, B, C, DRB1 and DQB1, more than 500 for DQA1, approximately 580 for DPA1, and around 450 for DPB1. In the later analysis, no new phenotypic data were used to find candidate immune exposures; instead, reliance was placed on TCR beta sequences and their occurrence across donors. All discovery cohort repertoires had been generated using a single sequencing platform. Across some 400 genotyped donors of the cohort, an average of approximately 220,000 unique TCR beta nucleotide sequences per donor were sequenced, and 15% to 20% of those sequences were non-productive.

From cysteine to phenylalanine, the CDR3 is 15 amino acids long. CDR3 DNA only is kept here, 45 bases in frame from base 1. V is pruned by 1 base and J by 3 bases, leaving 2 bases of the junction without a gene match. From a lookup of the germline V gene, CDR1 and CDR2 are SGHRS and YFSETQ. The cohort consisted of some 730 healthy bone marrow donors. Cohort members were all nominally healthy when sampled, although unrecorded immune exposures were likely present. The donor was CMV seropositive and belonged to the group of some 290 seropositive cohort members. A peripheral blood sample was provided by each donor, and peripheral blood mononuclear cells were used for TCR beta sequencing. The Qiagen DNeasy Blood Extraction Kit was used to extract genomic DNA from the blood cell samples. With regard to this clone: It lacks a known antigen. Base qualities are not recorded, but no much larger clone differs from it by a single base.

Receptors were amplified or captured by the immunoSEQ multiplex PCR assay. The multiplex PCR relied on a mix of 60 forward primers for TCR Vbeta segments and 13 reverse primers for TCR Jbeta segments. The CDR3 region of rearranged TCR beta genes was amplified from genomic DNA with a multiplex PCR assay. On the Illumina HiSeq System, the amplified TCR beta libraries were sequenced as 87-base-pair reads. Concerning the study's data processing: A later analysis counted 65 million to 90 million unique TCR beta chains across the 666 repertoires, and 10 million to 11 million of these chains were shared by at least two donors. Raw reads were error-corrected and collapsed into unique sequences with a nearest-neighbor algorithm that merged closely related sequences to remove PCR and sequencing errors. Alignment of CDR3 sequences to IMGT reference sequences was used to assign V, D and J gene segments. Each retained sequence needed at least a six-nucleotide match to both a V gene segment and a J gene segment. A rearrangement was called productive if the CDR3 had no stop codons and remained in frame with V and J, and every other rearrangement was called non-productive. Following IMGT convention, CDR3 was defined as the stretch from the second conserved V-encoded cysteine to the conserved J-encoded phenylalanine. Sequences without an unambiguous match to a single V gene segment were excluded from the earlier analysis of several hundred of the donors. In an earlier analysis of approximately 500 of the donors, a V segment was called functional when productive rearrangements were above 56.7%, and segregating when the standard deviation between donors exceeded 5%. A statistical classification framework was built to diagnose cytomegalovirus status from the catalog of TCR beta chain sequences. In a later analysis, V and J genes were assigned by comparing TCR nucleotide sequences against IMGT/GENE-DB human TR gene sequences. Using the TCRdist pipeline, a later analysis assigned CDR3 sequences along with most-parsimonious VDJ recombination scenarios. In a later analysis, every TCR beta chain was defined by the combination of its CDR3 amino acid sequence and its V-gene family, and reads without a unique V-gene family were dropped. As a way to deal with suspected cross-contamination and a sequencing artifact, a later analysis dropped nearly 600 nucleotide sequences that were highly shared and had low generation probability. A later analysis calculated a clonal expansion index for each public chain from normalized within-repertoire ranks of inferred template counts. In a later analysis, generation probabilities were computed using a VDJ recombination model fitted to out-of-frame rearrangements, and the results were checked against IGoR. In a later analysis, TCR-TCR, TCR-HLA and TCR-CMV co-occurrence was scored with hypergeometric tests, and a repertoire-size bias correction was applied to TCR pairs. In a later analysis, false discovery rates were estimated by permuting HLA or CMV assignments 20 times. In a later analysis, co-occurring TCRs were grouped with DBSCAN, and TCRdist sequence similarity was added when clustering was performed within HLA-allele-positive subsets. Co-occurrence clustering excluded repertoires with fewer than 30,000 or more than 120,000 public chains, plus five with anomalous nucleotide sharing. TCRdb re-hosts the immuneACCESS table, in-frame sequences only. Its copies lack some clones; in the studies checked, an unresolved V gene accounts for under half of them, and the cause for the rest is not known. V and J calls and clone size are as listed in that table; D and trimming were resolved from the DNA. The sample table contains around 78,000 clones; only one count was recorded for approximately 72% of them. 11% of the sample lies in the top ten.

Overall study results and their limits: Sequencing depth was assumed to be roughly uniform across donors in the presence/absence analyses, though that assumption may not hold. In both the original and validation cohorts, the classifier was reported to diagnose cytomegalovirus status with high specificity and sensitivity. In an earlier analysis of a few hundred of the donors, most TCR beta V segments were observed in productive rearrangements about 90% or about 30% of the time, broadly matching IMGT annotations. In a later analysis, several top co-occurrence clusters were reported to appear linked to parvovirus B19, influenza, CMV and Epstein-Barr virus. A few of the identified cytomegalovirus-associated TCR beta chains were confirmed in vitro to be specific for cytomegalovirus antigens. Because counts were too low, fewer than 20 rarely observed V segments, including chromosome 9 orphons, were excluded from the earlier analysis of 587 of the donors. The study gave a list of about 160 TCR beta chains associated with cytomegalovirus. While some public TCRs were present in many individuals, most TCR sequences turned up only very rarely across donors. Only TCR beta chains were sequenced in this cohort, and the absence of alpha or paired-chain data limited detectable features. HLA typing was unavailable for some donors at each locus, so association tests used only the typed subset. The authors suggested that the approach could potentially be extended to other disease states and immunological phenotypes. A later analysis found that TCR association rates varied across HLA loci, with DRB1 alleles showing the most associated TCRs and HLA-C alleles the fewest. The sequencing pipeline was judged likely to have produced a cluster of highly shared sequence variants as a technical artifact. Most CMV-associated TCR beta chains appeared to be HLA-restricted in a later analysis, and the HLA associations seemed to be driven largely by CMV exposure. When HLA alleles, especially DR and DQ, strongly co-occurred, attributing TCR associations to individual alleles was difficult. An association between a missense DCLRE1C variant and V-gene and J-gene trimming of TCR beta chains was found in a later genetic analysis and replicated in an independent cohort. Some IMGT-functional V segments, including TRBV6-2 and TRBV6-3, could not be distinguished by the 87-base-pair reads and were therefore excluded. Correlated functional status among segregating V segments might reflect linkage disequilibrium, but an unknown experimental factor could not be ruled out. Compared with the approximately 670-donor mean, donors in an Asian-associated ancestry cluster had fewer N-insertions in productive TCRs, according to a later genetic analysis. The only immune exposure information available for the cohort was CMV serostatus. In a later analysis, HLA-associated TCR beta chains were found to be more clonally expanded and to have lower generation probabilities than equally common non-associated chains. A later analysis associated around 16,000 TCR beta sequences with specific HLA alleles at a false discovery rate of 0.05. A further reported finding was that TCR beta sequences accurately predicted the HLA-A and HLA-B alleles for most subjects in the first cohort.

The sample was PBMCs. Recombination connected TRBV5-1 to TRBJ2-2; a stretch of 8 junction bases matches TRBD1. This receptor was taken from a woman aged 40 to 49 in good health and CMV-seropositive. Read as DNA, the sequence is TGCGCCAGCAGCTTGCAGGGGGCAGACACCGGGGAGCTGTTTTTT. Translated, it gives CASSLQGADTGELFF.